The clone carrying this T cell receptor beta chain occurred a few times. Its antigen is not known. This sample stems from a study of T cells in Graves' hyperthyroidism and ophthalmopathy. RNA transcripts yielded amplified TCR beta CDR3 regions. A set of HTBI primers served as the primers for a first-round RT-PCR of the TCR CDR3. TCRdb ran MiXCR on the multiplex PCR reads and lists one entry per CDR3 protein. The sample has about 770,000 distinct CDR3 sequences; about 19% are singletons. Study-wide points: Ophthalmopathy was told apart from stable hyperthyroidism by a 13 V-J model.

The CDR3 consists of 16 residues. CDR1 is MGHDK and CDR2 is SYGVNS in the germline V gene. V lost 2 bases to trimming and J lost 0 bases, with 11 bases between them. Diagnoses were established using clinical symptoms, serum thyroxine and TRAb, thyroid ultrasound and orbital computed tomography. The source is a woman aged 45-60 years with Graves' hyperthyroidism that later progressed to Graves' ophthalmopathy. Input material: blood. The V call is TRBV25-1, the J call TRBJ2-1; D gene uncertain. The CDR3 loop is CASSEKRISSYNEQFF. CDR3 nucleotide sequence: TGTGCCAGCAGTGAAAAGAGAATAAGCTCCTACAATGAGCAGTTCTTC. Full variable domain (missing parts from reference TRBV25-1 and TRBJ2-1): EADIYQTPRYLVIGTGKKITLECSQTMGHDKMYWYQQDPGMELHLIHYSYGVNSTEKGDLSSESTVSRIRTEHFPLTLESARPSHTSQYLCASSEKRISSYNEQFFGPGTRLTVL.